The source of this T cell receptor (beta chain) is a study of T cells in Graves' hyperthyroidism and ophthalmopathy. This clonotype showed up many times. J gave up 4 bases and V 7 bases, and 10 bases lay outside the gene matches. The CDR3 consists of 17 residues. The investigators amplified TCR beta CDR3 regions from RNA transcripts. Using the HTBI primer set, a first-round RT-PCR was run on the TCR CDR3. TCRdb fed the multiplex PCR reads into MiXCR, producing one record per CDR3 protein. This sample has 550,000 to 600,000 distinct CDR3 sequences; 15% to 20% occur once, and the top ten carry 15% to 20%. Researchers barred patients who had uncontrolled infection, other autoimmune disease, pregnancy or lactation.

This receptor was taken from a woman aged 18-30 years with Graves' hyperthyroidism. The material sequenced was blood. The chain couples TRBV12-3 or TRBV12-4 to TRBJ2-5; 15 bases are shared with TRBD2. The CDR3, as DNA: TGTGCCAGCACCTGGACTAGCGGGGGGGCTACTGGAGAGACCCAGTACTTC. Its protein is CASTWTSGGATGETQYF.